These T cell receptor beta chains were read from a single sample in a study of T cells in Graves' hyperthyroidism and ophthalmopathy. TCRdb processed the multiplex PCR reads anew with MiXCR; each CDR3 protein has one entry. This table has more than 250,000 distinct CDR3 sequences, 13% to 15% appearing once. Sequencing was performed on blood. These receptors all stem from a woman aged 45 to 65 with Graves' hyperthyroidism that later progressed to Graves' ophthalmopathy. Each CDR3 is given with its conserved first and last residue. The D gene is left open where the match is weak. Clone size is stated in some rows and not others, as once, few, many or a class when expanded.

many	14	TRBV15	NA	TRBJ2-2	TGTGCCACCAGCGTTCGTCCCGACACCGGGGAGCTGTTTTTT	CATSVRPDTGELFF
few	14	TRBV2	NA	TRBJ2-5	TGTGCCAGCAGTGAAGCGCACTCTTGGGAGACCCAGTACTTC	CASSEAHSWETQYF
many	15	TRBV27	NA	TRBJ2-3	TGTGCCAGCAGTTTCCGGACGGGAAGCACAGATACGCAGTATTTT	CASSFRTGSTDTQYF
many	16	TRBV7-2	NA	TRBJ2-3	TGTGCCAGCAGCTTATTGCTGGGGGCTAGCACAGATACGCAGTATTTT	CASSLLLGASTDTQYF
NA	16	TRBV6-5	NA	TRBJ1-1	TGTGCCAGCAGTTACTTTGGTAGAACAGTGAACACTGAAGCTTTCTTT	CASSYFGRTVNTEAFF
many	14	TRBV5-1	NA	TRBJ1-3	TGCGCCAGCAGCGCTGACAGTGCTGGAAACACCATATATTTT	CASSADSAGNTIYF
many	14	TRBV10-3	NA	TRBJ1-2	TGTGCCATCAGTCGGACAGTTTCGCGGTATGGCTACACCTTC	CAISRTVSRYGYTF
NA	14	TRBV4-1	TRBD1	TRBJ1-6	TGCGCCAGCAGCCGGGGCAGGGGGGATTCACCCCTCCACTTT	CASSRGRGDSPLHF
many	13	TRBV18	TRBD2	TRBJ2-3	TGTGCCAGCTCCGGGACTACCACAGATACGCAGTATTTT	CASSGTTTDTQYF
NA	16	TRBV2	TRBD1	TRBJ1-4	TGTGCCAGCAAGAGGGACAGGCCTACAACTAATGAAAAACTGTTTTTT	CASKRDRPTTNEKLFF
many	17	TRBV10-1	NA	TRBJ1-5	TGCGCCAGCAGTCGACGTAGGGACATCCATAGCAATCAGCCCCAGCATTTT	CASSRRRDIHSNQPQHF
NA	20	TRBV27	TRBD2	TRBJ2-2	TGTGCCAGCAGCGGGACCTCGGGGGGAGGGTTCTTTTCTATCACCGGGGAGCTGTTTTTT	CASSGTSGGGFFSITGELFF
many	14	TRBV30	NA	TRBJ1-1	TGTGCCTGGTGCCGGCCTCTGAGAAACACTGAAGCTTTCTTT	CAWCRPLRNTEAFF
many	15	TRBV20-1	NA	TRBJ1-2	TGCAGTGCTAGCCCGGGATTCGGCGGGCCCTATGGCTACACCTTC	CSASPGFGGPYGYTF
many	13	TRBV27	NA	TRBJ2-1	TGTGCCAGCCAGGGTTCTTTCTACAATGAGCAGTTCTTC	CASQGSFYNEQFF
many	14	TRBV5-1	TRBD2	TRBJ2-2	TGCGCCAGCAGCTTAGCGGGGGAAACCGGGGAGCTGTTTTTT	CASSLAGETGELFF
many	15	TRBV7-2	NA	TRBJ1-5	TGTGCCAGCAGCGTGGACACGGCCCGCAATCAGCCCCAGCATTTT	CASSVDTARNQPQHF
NA	19	TRBV14	TRBD1	TRBJ1-2	TGTGCCAGCAGCCAGGGAGGACAGGGGCGATTTAGATCCCCAAATGGCTACACCTTC	CASSQGGQGRFRSPNGYTF
many	16	TRBV30	NA	TRBJ1-2	TGTGCCTGGGATAATTTGGTCACGGGGTCGCAATATGGCTACACCTTC	CAWDNLVTGSQYGYTF
once	12	TRBV9	NA	TRBJ2-1	TGTGCCAGCAGCACCCGGCGAAATGAGCAGTTCTTC	CASSTRRNEQFF
NA	14	TRBV6-1	NA	TRBJ2-2	TGTGCCAGCAGTTGGACTCACTACACCGGGGAGCTGTTTTTT	CASSWTHYTGELFF
NA	15	TRBV7-6	TRBD1	TRBJ2-3	TGTGCCAGCATCCCTCGACAGGGGGTGGCAGATACGCAGTATTTT	CASIPRQGVADTQYF
many	14	TRBV2	TRBD2	TRBJ2-7	TGTGCCAGCAGTCCCGGGACTAGCGGGAGGAAGCAGTACTTC	CASSPGTSGRKQYF
many	13	TRBV20-1	TRBD1	TRBJ1-2	TGCAGTGCTAGACCTGGGACAGCCTATGGCTACACCTTC	CSARPGTAYGYTF